One and the same sample provided the 14 T cell receptor beta chains below, sequenced in a study of CD8 T cells in ankylosing spondylitis. General observations from the study: Within ankylosing spondylitis blood, a TCR beta motif made up of under 10 highly homologous variants appeared to be characteristic.

Each CDR3 protein gets one entry after TCRdb re-called the 5' RACE reads with MiXCR. Among around 490,000 distinct CDR3 sequences, approximately 5.3% were seen once, and the ten largest hold around 3.5%. These TCRs are of unknown antigen specificity. Sequenced material: blood, either unsorted or a sorted T cell fraction (not recorded which). The receptors here all came from a male donor with ankylosing spondylitis.

This clonotype was detected many times. The rearrangement uses TRBV4-1 and TRBJ1-2; weak D call: TRBD1 (6 bases). Germline CDR1 is MGHRA and CDR2 is YSYEKL. This CDR3 is built from 14 residues. The V and J ends lost 4 bases and 7 bases respectively, with 16 bases between them. CDR3 sequence (DNA): TGCGCCAGCAGCCCTTCACAGGGTCGAAGTGGCTACACCTTC. This sequence encodes CASSPSQGRSGYTF.

This clonotype was detected a few times. V usage is TRBV11-3 and J usage is TRBJ2-1; tentatively, D is TRBD1 (5 bases). The CDR3 runs 16 residues. CDR1 and CDR2 from the germline V gene are SGHNT and YENEEA. V was shortened by 4 bases and J by 4 bases, with 17 bases between the two germline ends. The CDR3 DNA follows: TGTGCCAGCAGCTCCGGTCAGGGTTCGACTTACAATGAGCAGTTCTTC. Its protein product is CASSSGQGSTYNEQFF.

In this sample, this clonotype turned up many times. V is TRBV27 and J is TRBJ2-5, with D tentatively TRBD1 (5 bases). The length of the CDR3 is 14 residues. Germline lookup yields CDR1 MNHEY and CDR2 SMNVEV (reference sequence). V lost 0 bases, J lost 10 bases, and 15 bases lay in between. The CDR3 DNA reads TGTGCCAGCAGTTTATCGCGCAGGGAAGGTCGCCAGTACTTC. Its protein is CASSLSRREGRQYF.

This clonotype occurred a few times. The chain combines TRBV11-2 with TRBJ2-6; 10 bases are shared with TRBD1. CDR3 size: 18 residues. J lost 0 bases, V lost 3 bases, and 5 bases had no gene match. Germline V gives CDR1 SGHAT, CDR2 FQNNGV. The CDR3 nucleotides are TGTGCCAGCAGCTTTCGGACAGGGGGATTCTCTGGGGCCAACGTCCTGACTTTC. This gives the protein CASSFRTGGFSGANVLTF.

The chain carries TRBV4-3 and TRBJ1-2, with 8 bases aligning to TRBD1. Germline V lookup: CDR1 LGHNA, CDR2 YSLEER. This CDR3 has 16 residues. With V trimmed by 0 bases and J by 4 bases, 7 bases remained unmatched. The CDR3 DNA follows: TGCGCCAGCAGCCAAGATCGGACAGGGTGGATCTATGGCTACACCTTC. The encoded protein is CASSQDRTGWIYGYTF.

This clonotype has at least ten counts. The chain has TRBV7-2 and TRBJ2-3; TRBD1 matches 11 bases. Germline-derived CDR1 and CDR2 are SGHTA and FQGNSA. V lost 4 bases to trimming and J lost 7 bases; unmatched junction nucleotides: 4. CDR3 length equals 14 residues. CDR3 in DNA: TGTGCCAGCAGCTCGGACAGGGGGCGTTATACGCAGTATTTT. This encodes CASSSDRGRYTQYF. The full variable domain, in which reference TRBV7-2 and TRBJ2-3 provide the parts outside the CDR3, is GAGVSQSPSNKVTEKGKDVELRCDPISGHTALYWYRQSLGQGLEFLIYFQGNSAPDKSGLPSDRFSAERTGGSVSTLTIQRTQQEDSAVYLCASSSDRGRYTQYFGPGTRLTVL.

This clonotype was seen repeatedly, ten times or more. This chain uses TRBV12-3 or TRBV12-4 with TRBJ1-2; no firm D call. The V end lost 0 bases, the J end lost 6 bases, and 17 bases lay between the germline ends. This CDR3 region has 16 residues. The CDR3 nucleotides are TGTGCCAGCAGTTTAGCGCCGAACGCCCGAGGTCATGGCTACACCTTC. It translates to CASSLAPNARGHGYTF.

In its sample, this clonotype was seen many times. V and J are TRBV20-1 and TRBJ2-7, with D maybe TRBD1 (6 bases). The CDR3 has 11 residues. CDR1 DFQATT and CDR2 SNEGSKA come from the germline V gene (reference sequence). V lost 4 bases to trimming and J lost 3 bases, with 7 bases between them. The CDR3 region is CSATGDYEQYF. The CDR3 nucleotides are TGCAGTGCTACAGGGGACTACGAGCAGTACTTC.

The rearrangement links TRBV24-1 to TRBJ2-5; D gene uncertain. This CDR3 is 14 amino acids long. The V gene lost 2 bases and the J gene lost 0 bases, with 6 bases spanning the gap. Looked up from germline, CDR1 is KGHDR and CDR2 is SFDVKD. For the CDR3, the DNA is TGTGCCACCAGTGATTCGACGTACCAAGAGACCCAGTACTTC. It codes for CATSDSTYQETQYF.

This clonotype was observed at least ten times. The CDR3 region is CATSGTGANTEAFF. The DNA of the CDR3 is TGCGCCACCTCCGGGACAGGGGCGAACACTGAAGCTTTCTTT. The chain carries TRBV5-1 and TRBJ1-1; 10 nucleotides line up with TRBD1. V gave up 9 bases and J gave up 1 base; unmatched junction bases: 6. In germline, CDR1 is SGHRS, CDR2 YFSETQ. The CDR3 totals 14 residues. The full variable domain, with the rest looked up from reference TRBV5-1 and TRBJ1-1, is KAGVTQTPRYLIKTRGQQVTLSCSPISGHRSVSWYQQTPGQGLQFLFEYFSETQRNKGNFPGRFSGRQFSNSRSEMNVSTLELGDSALYLCATSGTGANTEAFFGQGTRLTVV.

In this sample, this clonotype turned up many times. The rearrangement joins TRBV29-1 to TRBJ2-7, with D tentatively TRBD2 (5 bases). Per the germline V gene, CDR1 is SQVTM and CDR2 is ANQGSEA. This CDR3 is built from 13 residues. The V gene lost 4 bases and the J gene lost 0 bases, with 10 bases spanning the gap. The CDR3 loop is CSVVPGSSYEQYF. The CDR3 bases are TGCAGCGTTGTCCCGGGGAGCTCCTACGAGCAGTACTTC.

This clonotype was recorded a few times. The chain uses TRBV7-2 and TRBJ2-5; no definite D call. This CDR3 is built from 12 residues. The V gene lost 4 bases and the J gene lost 5 bases, with 8 bases spanning the gap. Germline V lookup: CDR1 SGHTA, CDR2 FQGNSA. The CDR3 DNA follows: TGTGCCAGCAGCTCAGCGAGGGAGACCCAGTACTTC. Its protein product is CASSSARETQYF.

In this sample, this clonotype turned up a few times. This rearrangement joins TRBV10-3 to TRBJ2-2; D gene unclear. CDR1 is ENHRY, CDR2 SYGVKD, per germline. The V end lost 3 bases, the J end lost 0 bases, and 8 bases lay between the germline ends. This CDR3 comprises 15 residues. CDR3 protein: CAISEGLSNTGELFF. CDR3 coding DNA: TGTGCCATCAGTGAAGGGCTTTCGAACACCGGGGAGCTGTTTTTT.

CDR3 in amino acids: CASRASRTALREQYF. CDR3 DNA sequence: TGTGCCAGCAGGGCCTCAAGGACAGCCTTGCGAGAGCAGTACTTC. The V gene is TRBV27, the J gene TRBJ2-7; D is perhaps TRBD1 (6 bases). The CDR3 has 15 residues. V was trimmed by 6 bases and J by 7 bases, leaving 22 bases between them. Germline CDR1 and CDR2: MNHEY and SMNVEV (reference sequence).